The entry that follows covers one T cell receptor beta chain sequence. Antigen: not known. Germline V lookup: CDR1 MNHEY, CDR2 SVGEGT. This CDR3 is built from 15 residues. Trimming took off 6 bases at V and 4 bases at J, with 16 bases between the two ends. One entry per CDR3 protein results from TCRdb running MiXCR on the RACE reads. The table shows about 99,000 distinct CDR3 sequences, with about an eighth occurring only once. Noted time point: patch test 1, 2 weeks after DPC sensitization. Treatment defined: therapeutic diphenylcyclopropenone sensitization with weekly scalp DPC. Venepuncture was done earlier than the placement of each patch test. Donors were 18 to 70-year-old alopecia patients suitable for DPC. This record belongs to a study of human T cells and chemical hapten exposure. As for the study in general: Investigators sensitized roughly 2 cm by roughly 2 cm of upper inner arm skin with 2% DPC.

General study results and limits: Significantly more large CDR3 similarity clusters arose among expanded TCRs than among controls.

This TCR was sampled from a woman aged 40 to 50 with alopecia areata. Some clones in this sample may be carry-over from other donors' samples. The sample in question was whole blood, obtained in connection with sensitization to the hapten diphenylcyclopropenone (DPC). This chain uses TRBV6-2 or TRBV6-3 with TRBJ1-5, with D perhaps matching TRBD1 (5 bases). CDR3 bases: TGTGCCAGCAGCCTATCCAGGGTTTATAATCAGCCCCAGCATTTT. Translating gives CASSLSRVYNQPQHF.